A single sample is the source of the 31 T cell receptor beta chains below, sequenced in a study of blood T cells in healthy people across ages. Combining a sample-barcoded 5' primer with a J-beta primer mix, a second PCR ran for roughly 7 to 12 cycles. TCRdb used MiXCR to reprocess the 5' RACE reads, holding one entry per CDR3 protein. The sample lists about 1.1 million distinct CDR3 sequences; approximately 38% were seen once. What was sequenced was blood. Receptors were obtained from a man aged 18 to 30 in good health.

CDR3 in DNA: TGCGCCAGCAGCCGAGGACCGTGGGCCACTGAAGCTTTCTTT. Translated, it gives CASSRGPWATEAFF. The J gene is TRBJ1-1, the V gene TRBV4-1; D is unresolved. Trimming removed 4 bases at V and 4 bases at J, with 13 bases between. Germline lookup yields CDR1 MGHRA and CDR2 YSYEKL. The CDR3 runs to 14 residues.

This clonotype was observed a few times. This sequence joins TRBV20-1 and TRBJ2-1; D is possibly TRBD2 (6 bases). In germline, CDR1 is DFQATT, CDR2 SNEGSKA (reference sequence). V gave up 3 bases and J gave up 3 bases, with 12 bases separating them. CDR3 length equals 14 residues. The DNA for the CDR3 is TGCAGTGCTAGGGGGCGGGGAGTCTACAATGAGCAGTTCTTC. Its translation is CSARGRGVYNEQFF.

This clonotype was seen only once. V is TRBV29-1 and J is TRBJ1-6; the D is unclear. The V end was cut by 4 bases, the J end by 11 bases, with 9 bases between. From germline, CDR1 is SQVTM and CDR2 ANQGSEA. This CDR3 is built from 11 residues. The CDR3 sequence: CSVAEGAPLHF. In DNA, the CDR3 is TGCAGCGTTGCGGAAGGCGCACCCCTCCACTTT. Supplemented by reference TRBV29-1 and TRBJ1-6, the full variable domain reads SAVISQKPSRDICQRGTSLTIQCQVDSQVTMMFWYRQQPGQSLTLIATANQGSEATYESGFVIDKFPISRPNLTFSTLTVSNMSPEDSSIYLCSVAEGAPLHFGNGTRLTVT.

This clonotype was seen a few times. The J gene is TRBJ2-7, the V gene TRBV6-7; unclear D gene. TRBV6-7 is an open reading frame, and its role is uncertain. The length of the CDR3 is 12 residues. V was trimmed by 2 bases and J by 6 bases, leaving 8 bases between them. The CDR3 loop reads CASSYPTREQYF. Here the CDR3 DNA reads TGTGCCAGCAGTTACCCGACCCGCGAGCAGTACTTC.

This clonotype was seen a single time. The CDR3 is CSARLPGIDSSEQYF. In DNA, the CDR3 is TGCAGTGCTAGATTGCCGGGGATAGACTCTAGCGAGCAGTACTTC. The chain recombines TRBV20-1 with TRBJ2-7, with D perhaps matching TRBD2 (5 bases). Germline V gene data show CDR1 as DFQATT and CDR2 as SNEGSKA (reference sequence). Trimming left V 2 bases short and J 6 bases short, with 20 bases between. This CDR3 has 15 amino acids.

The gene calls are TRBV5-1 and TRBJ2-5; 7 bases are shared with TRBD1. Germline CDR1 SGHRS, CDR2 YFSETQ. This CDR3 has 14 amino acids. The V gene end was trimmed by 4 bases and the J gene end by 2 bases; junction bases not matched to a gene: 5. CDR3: CASSPGQSQETQYF. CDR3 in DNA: TGCGCCAGCAGCCCGGGACAGTCACAAGAGACCCAGTACTTC.

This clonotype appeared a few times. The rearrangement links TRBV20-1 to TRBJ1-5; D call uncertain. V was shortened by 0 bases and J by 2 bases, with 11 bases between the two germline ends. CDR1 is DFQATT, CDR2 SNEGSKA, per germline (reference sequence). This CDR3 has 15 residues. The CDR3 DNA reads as TGCAGTGCTAGAGAGGCCGGGGTGGGCAATCAGCCCCAGCATTTT. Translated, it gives CSAREAGVGNQPQHF.

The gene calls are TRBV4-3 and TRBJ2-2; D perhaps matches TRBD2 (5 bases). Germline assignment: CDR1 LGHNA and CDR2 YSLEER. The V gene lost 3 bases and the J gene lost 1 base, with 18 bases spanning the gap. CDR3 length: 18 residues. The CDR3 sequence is CASSQNFLGGGNTGELFF. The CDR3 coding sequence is TGCGCCAGCAGCCAGAACTTCCTCGGAGGAGGGAACACCGGGGAGCTGTTTTTT.

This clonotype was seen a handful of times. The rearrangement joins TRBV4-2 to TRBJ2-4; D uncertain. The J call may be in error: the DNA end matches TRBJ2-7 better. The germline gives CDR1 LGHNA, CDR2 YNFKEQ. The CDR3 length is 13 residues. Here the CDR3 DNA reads TGTGCCAGCAGCCCCGTTGGGTCCTACGAGCAGTACTTC. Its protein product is CASSPVGSYEQYF.

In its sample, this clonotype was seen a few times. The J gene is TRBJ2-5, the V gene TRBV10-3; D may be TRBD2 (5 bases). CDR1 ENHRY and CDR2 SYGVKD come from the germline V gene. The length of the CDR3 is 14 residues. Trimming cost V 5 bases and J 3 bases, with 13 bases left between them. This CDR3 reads CAISPGSNEETQYF. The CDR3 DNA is TGTGCCATCAGTCCGGGGTCAAACGAAGAGACCCAGTACTTC.

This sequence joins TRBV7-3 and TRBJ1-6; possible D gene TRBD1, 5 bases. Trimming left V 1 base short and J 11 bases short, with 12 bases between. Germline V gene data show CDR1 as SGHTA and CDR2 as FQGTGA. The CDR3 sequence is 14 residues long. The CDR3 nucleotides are TGTGCCAGCAGCTTAAGGGACGGAGGTACACCCCTCCACTTT. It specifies CASSLRDGGTPLHF.

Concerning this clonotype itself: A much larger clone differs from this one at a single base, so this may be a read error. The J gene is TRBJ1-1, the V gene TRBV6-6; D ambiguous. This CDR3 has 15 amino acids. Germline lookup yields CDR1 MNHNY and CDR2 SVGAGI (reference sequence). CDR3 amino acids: CANSYNRVLNTEAFF. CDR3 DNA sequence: TGTGCCAACAGTTACAATAGAGTCTTGAACACTGAAGCTTTCTTT.

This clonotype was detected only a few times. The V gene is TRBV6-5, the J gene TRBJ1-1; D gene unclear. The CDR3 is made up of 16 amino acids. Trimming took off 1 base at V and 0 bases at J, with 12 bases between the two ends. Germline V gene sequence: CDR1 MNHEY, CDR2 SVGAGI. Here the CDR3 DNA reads TGTGCCAGCAGTTACTTTAGTGGAACCGTGAACACTGAAGCTTTCTTT. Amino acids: CASSYFSGTVNTEAFF.

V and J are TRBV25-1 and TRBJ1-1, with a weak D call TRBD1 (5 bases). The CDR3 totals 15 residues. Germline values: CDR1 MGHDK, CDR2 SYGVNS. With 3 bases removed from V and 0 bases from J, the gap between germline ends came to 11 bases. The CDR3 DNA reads TGTGCCAGCAGTGACCCGACAGTCCTGAACACTGAAGCTTTCTTT. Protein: CASSDPTVLNTEAFF. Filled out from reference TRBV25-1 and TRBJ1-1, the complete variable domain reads EADIYQTPRYLVIGTGKKITLECSQTMGHDKMYWYQQDPGMELHLIHYSYGVNSTEKGDLSSESTVSRIRTEHFPLTLESARPSHTSQYLCASSDPTVLNTEAFFGQGTRLTVV.

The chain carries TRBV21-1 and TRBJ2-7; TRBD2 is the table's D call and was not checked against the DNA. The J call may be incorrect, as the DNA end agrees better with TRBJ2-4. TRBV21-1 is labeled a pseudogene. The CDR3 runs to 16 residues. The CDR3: CASWTSGGGAKNIQYF. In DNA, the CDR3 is TGTGCCAGCTGGACTAGCGGGGGGGGTGCCAAAAACATTCAGTACTTC.

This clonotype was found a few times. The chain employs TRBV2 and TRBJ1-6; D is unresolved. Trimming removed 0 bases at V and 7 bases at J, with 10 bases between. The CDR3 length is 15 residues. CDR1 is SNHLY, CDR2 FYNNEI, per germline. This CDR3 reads CASSEALRRNSPLHF. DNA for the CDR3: TGTGCCAGCAGTGAAGCGCTTCGAAGGAATTCACCCCTCCACTTT. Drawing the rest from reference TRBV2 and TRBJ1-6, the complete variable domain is EPEVTQTPSHQVTQMGQEVILRCVPISNHLYFYWYRQILGQKVEFLVSFYNNEISEKSEIFDDQFSVERPDGSNFTLKIRSTKLEDSAMYFCASSEALRRNSPLHFGNGTRLTVT.

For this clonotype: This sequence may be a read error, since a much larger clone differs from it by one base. CDR3 sequence (DNA): TGCGCCAGCACCCCGGACAGCTCCTATAATTCACCCCTCCACTTT. It codes for CASTPDSSYNSPLHF. The V and J genes are TRBV5-1 and TRBJ1-6, with D perhaps TRBD1 (6 bases). Trimming cost V 6 bases and J 0 bases, with 10 bases left between them. The CDR3 spans 15 residues. CDR1 is SGHRS, CDR2 YFSETQ, per germline.

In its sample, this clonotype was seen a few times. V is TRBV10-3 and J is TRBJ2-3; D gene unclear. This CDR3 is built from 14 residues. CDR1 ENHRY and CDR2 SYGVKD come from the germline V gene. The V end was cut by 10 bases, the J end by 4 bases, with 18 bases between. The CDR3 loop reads CATWSGGLPDTQYF. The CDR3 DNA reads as TGTGCCACCTGGTCAGGTGGCCTACCAGATACGCAGTATTTT.

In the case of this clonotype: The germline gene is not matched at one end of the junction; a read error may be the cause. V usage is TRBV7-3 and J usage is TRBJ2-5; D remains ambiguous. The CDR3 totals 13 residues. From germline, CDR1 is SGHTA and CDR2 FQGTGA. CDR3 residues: CAISPGVGETQYF. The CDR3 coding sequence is TGTGCCATCAGCCCCGGTGTGGGAGAGACCCAGTACTTC.

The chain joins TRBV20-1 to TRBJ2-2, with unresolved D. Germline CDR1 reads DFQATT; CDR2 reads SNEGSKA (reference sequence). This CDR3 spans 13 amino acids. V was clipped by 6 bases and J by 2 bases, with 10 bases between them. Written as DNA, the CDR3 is TGCAGTGCCCCGTTGGATAACACCGGGGAGCTGTTTTTT. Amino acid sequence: CSAPLDNTGELFF.

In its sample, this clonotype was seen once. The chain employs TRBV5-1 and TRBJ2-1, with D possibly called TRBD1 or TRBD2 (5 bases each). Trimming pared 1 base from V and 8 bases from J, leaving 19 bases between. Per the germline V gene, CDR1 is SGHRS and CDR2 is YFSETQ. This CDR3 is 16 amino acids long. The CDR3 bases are TGCGCCAGCAGCTTGAGCAATAGGGGACGGATTGATGAGCAGTTCTTC. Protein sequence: CASSLSNRGRIDEQFF.

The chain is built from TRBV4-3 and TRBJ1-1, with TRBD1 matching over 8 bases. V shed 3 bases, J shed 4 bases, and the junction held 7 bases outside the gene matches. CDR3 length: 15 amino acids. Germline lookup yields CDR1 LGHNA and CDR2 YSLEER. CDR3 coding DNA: TGCGCCAGCAGCCAGGAGCCAACAGGGGGCACTGAAGCTTTCTTT. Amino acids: CASSQEPTGGTEAFF.

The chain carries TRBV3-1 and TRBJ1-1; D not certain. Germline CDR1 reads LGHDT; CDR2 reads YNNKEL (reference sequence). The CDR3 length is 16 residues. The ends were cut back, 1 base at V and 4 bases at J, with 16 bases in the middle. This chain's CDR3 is CASSQGISLKITEAFF. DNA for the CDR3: TGTGCCAGCAGCCAAGGAATATCCTTAAAAATCACTGAAGCTTTCTTT.

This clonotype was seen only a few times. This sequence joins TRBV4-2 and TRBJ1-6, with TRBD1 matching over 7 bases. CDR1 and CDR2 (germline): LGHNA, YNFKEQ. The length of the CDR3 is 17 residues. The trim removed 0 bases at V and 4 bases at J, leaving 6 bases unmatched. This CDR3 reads CASSQEWDRLYNSPLHF. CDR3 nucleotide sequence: TGTGCCAGCAGCCAAGAATGGGACAGATTATATAATTCACCCCTCCACTTT.

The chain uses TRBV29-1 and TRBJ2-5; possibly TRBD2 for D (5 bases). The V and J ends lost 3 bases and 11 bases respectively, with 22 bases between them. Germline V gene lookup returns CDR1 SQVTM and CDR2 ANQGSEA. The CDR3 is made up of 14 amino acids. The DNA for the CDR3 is TGCAGCGTTGAGGACTCGAGCCCCCACAATGAGCAGTACTTC. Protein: CSVEDSSPHNEQYF.

CDR3 loop: CASSYPEGDSHYGYTF. The CDR3 DNA sequence: TGTGCCAGCAGTTACCCGGAGGGGGACAGTCACTATGGCTACACCTTC. The V and J genes are TRBV6-6 and TRBJ1-2; TRBD1 matches 7 bases. Looked up from germline, CDR1 is MNHNY and CDR2 is SVGAGI (reference sequence). Losses at the gene ends were 2 bases for V and 3 bases for J; bases not matched to a gene: 9. The CDR3 sequence is 16 residues long.

The CDR3 loop is CASSLLGQRGIYEQYF. The CDR3 region has the DNA TGTGCCAGCAGTTTACTGGGCCAGCGGGGGATCTATGAGCAGTACTTC. This chain uses TRBV27 with TRBJ2-5, with 8 nucleotides matching TRBD2. There are 16 residues in the CDR3. V trimming: 2 bases; J trimming: 11 bases; junction bases outside the gene matches: 16. Germline V lookup: CDR1 MNHEY, CDR2 SMNVEV (reference sequence).

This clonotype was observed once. In nucleotides, the CDR3 is TGTGCCAGCAGCCTCGGACAGGGAACTCCGGGAGAGCAGTACTTC. Translating it yields CASSLGQGTPGEQYF. J is TRBJ2-7 and V is TRBV6-5; TRBD1 agrees at 8 bases. The V gene end was trimmed by 6 bases and the J gene end by 7 bases; junction bases not matched to a gene: 14. Germline values: CDR1 MNHEY, CDR2 SVGAGI. The CDR3 runs 15 residues.

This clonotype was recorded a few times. CDR3 in amino acids: CASSPRQISYEQYF. CDR3 coding DNA: TGTGCCAGCAGCCCTAGACAGATCTCCTACGAGCAGTACTTC. The chain has TRBV11-1 and TRBJ2-7; maybe TRBD1 (5 bases). Trimming left V 5 bases short and J 0 bases short, with 11 bases between. The CDR3 loop spans 14 amino acids. Germline V CDR1 and CDR2: SGHAT, FQDESV (reference sequence).

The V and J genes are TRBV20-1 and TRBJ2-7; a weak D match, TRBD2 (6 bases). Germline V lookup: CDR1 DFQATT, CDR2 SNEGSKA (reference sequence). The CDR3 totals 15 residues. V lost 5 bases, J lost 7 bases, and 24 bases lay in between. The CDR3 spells CSAEMGGPTYNEQYF. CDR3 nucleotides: TGCAGTGCTGAGATGGGGGGTCCCACCTACAATGAGCAGTACTTC.

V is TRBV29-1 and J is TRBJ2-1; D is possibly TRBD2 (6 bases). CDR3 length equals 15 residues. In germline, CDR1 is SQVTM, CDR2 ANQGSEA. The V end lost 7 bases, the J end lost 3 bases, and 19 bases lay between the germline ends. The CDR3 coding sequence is TGCAGCGGGGAGGTTCCTAGAGAGGGCTACAATGAGCAGTTCTTC. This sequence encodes CSGEVPREGYNEQFF.